This TCR beta chain is drawn from a study of early T cells in non-severe SARS-CoV-2 infection. This clonotype turned up a few times. With 3 bases removed from V and 5 bases from J, the gap between germline ends came to 5 bases. The CDR3 is 12 residues long. Germline V gene data show CDR1 as KGHSH and CDR2 as LQKENI. Unique molecular identifiers were affixed to single, distinct cDNA molecules. From the 5' RACE reads, TCRdb called clonotypes with MiXCR, one entry per CDR3 protein. Of 55,000 or so distinct CDR3 sequences detected, around 10% appear once; the ten largest clones hold around 9.6%. Material for sequencing was whole blood. The V call is TRBV18, the J call TRBJ2-1; no clear D gene. This clonotype was sampled from an adult who was a healthcare worker with PCR-confirmed SARS-CoV-2 infection or an uninfected control (not recorded which). CDR3: CASSPPDNEQFF. In nucleotides, the CDR3 is TGTGCCAGCTCACCCCCTGACAATGAGCAGTTCTTC.